A selection of T cell receptor beta chains follows, all from one sample in a study of cytomegalovirus exposure and HLA in healthy donors. Assay: immunoSEQ multiplex PCR; the TCRdb copy retains only in-frame clones and omits some. The sample records more than 110,000 clones, over 75% being singletons. Sequences were obtained from PBMCs. These receptors were collected from a woman in her forties or fifties in good health and CMV-seropositive. The CDR3 runs from the conserved cysteine through the conserved F or W. A D gene is named only where the DNA matches it firmly. Clone sizes are given selectively: once, few, many, or a class where the clone is expanded.

cdr3_aa: CASSLGQSSYEQYF; cdr3_nt: TGCGCCAGCAGTTTGGGACAGAGCTCCTACGAGCAGTACTTC; clone_size: NA; j_call: TRBJ2-7; d_call: TRBD1; v_call: TRBV5-1
cdr3_aa: CASSSGQGAREQYF; cdr3_nt: TGTGCCAGCAGCTCGGGACAGGGGGCGCGGGAGCAGTACTTC; clone_size: NA; j_call: TRBJ2-7; d_call: TRBD1; v_call: TRBV5-6
cdr3_aa: CASSLGLAGPSGANVLTF; cdr3_nt: TGTGCCAGCAGCTTGGGACTAGCGGGACCCTCTGGGGCCAACGTCCTGACTTTC; clone_size: NA; j_call: TRBJ2-6; d_call: TRBD2; v_call: TRBV5-4
cdr3_aa: CASRSTVRGHGYGYTF; cdr3_nt: TGTGCCAGCAGATCAACTGTGAGGGGGCATGGCTATGGCTACACCTTC; clone_size: few; j_call: TRBJ1-2; d_call: TRBD1; v_call: TRBV7-2
cdr3_aa: CASSLTSGAQETQYF; cdr3_nt: TGCGCCAGCAGTTTGACTAGCGGGGCCCAAGAGACCCAGTACTTC; clone_size: NA; j_call: TRBJ2-5; d_call: TRBD2; v_call: TRBV5-1
cdr3_aa: CASSNPGDHGPYQPQHF; cdr3_nt: TGTGCCAGTAGTAACCCAGGGGATCATGGACCCTATCAGCCCCAGCATTTT; clone_size: NA; j_call: TRBJ1-5; d_call: NA; v_call: TRBV19
cdr3_aa: CASSLGEGEQYF; cdr3_nt: TGTGCCAGCAGTCTGGGAGAGGGCGAGCAGTACTTC; clone_size: NA; j_call: TRBJ2-7; d_call: NA; v_call: TRBV27
cdr3_aa: CSYVGGAGTDTQYF; cdr3_nt: TGCAGCTATGTGGGGGGTGCGGGCACAGATACGCAGTATTTT; clone_size: few; j_call: TRBJ2-3; d_call: NA; v_call: TRBV29-1
cdr3_aa: CASSLGGASGGAWNGQFF; cdr3_nt: TGTGCCAGCAGCTTGGGCGGGGCTAGCGGGGGTGCATGGAATGGGCAGTTCTTC; clone_size: NA; j_call: TRBJ2-1; d_call: TRBD2; v_call: TRBV5-6
cdr3_aa: CASAPRGGQETQYF; cdr3_nt: TGTGCCAGCGCCCCGAGAGGGGGACAAGAGACCCAGTACTTC; clone_size: once; j_call: TRBJ2-5; d_call: NA; v_call: TRBV5-4
cdr3_aa: CASSLAGEQGAIEQFF; cdr3_nt: TGCGCCAGCAGCTTGGCCGGAGAACAGGGGGCTATTGAGCAGTTCTTC; clone_size: NA; j_call: TRBJ2-1; d_call: TRBD1; v_call: TRBV5-1
cdr3_aa: CASSQTGLNTEAFF; cdr3_nt: TGCGCCAGCAGCCAGACGGGGTTGAACACTGAAGCTTTCTTT; clone_size: once; j_call: TRBJ1-1; d_call: NA; v_call: TRBV5-1
cdr3_aa: CASSLGGTSSSGNTIYF; cdr3_nt: TGTGCCAGCAGCTTGGGGGGGACTTCAAGCTCTGGAAACACCATATATTTT; clone_size: NA; j_call: TRBJ1-3; d_call: NA; v_call: TRBV5-4
cdr3_aa: CASSVTGQGVSYEQYF; cdr3_nt: TGTGCCAGCAGCGTAACGGGACAGGGGGTCTCCTACGAGCAGTACTTC; clone_size: NA; j_call: TRBJ2-7; d_call: TRBD1; v_call: TRBV9
cdr3_aa: CASSESDRRYGYTF; cdr3_nt: TGTGCCAGCAGTGAAAGCGACAGGCGCTATGGCTACACCTTC; clone_size: NA; j_call: TRBJ1-2; d_call: NA; v_call: TRBV2
cdr3_aa: CASNLWLLGNQPQHF; cdr3_nt: TGTGCCAGCAACTTGTGGTTATTAGGCAATCAGCCCCAGCATTTT; clone_size: NA; j_call: TRBJ1-5; d_call: NA; v_call: TRBV5-6
cdr3_aa: CASTGTSGHNEQFF; cdr3_nt: TGTGCCAGCACCGGGACTAGCGGGCACAATGAGCAGTTCTTC; clone_size: few; j_call: TRBJ2-1; d_call: TRBD2; v_call: TRBV7-9
cdr3_aa: CASSQVRSGGTDTQYF; cdr3_nt: TGTGCCAGCAGCCAAGTTCGCAGCGGGGGGACAGATACGCAGTATTTT; clone_size: NA; j_call: TRBJ2-3; d_call: TRBD2; v_call: TRBV4-2
cdr3_aa: CASSQEASGGSSGELFF; cdr3_nt: TGTGCCAGCAGCCAAGAAGCCAGCGGGGGGTCCTCCGGGGAGCTGTTTTTT; clone_size: NA; j_call: TRBJ2-2; d_call: TRBD2; v_call: TRBV4-2
cdr3_aa: CASSPGGSITDTQYF; cdr3_nt: TGCGCCAGCTCCCCCGGGGGTTCCATCACAGATACGCAGTATTTT; clone_size: few; j_call: TRBJ2-3; d_call: NA; v_call: TRBV5-1
cdr3_aa: CAWSKRGTDEKLFF; cdr3_nt: TGTGCCTGGAGTAAACGGGGGACAGATGAAAAACTGTTTTTT; clone_size: NA; j_call: TRBJ1-4; d_call: TRBD1; v_call: TRBV30
cdr3_aa: CASSSGDAGANGLTF; cdr3_nt: TGTGCCAGCAGTTCGGGGGACGCTGGGGCCAACGGCCTGACTTTC; clone_size: NA; j_call: TRBJ2-6; d_call: NA; v_call: TRBV2
cdr3_aa: CASSLDGQTDYGYTF; cdr3_nt: TGTGCCAGCAGCTTAGACGGACAGACGGACTATGGCTACACCTTC; clone_size: few; j_call: TRBJ1-2; d_call: NA; v_call: TRBV7-3
cdr3_aa: CASSSSGGDQETQYF; cdr3_nt: TGTGCCAGCAGCTCATCAGGGGGAGACCAAGAGACCCAGTACTTC; clone_size: NA; j_call: TRBJ2-5; d_call: TRBD1; v_call: TRBV11-1
cdr3_aa: CSSSLKRGAGFYDEQFF; cdr3_nt: TGTTCCAGCAGCTTGAAGCGGGGGGCCGGTTTTTACGATGAGCAGTTCTTC; clone_size: NA; j_call: TRBJ2-1; d_call: TRBD2; v_call: TRBV7-9
cdr3_aa: CASSPPDREQLEDIQYF; cdr3_nt: TGTGCCAGCAGTCCTCCGGACAGGGAGCAGTTAGAGGACATTCAGTACTTC; clone_size: NA; j_call: TRBJ2-4; d_call: TRBD1; v_call: TRBV27
cdr3_aa: CASSPQGNYGYTF; cdr3_nt: TGTGCCAGTAGCCCACAGGGAAACTATGGCTACACCTTC; clone_size: many; j_call: TRBJ1-2; d_call: NA; v_call: TRBV19
cdr3_aa: CASSLDRDNQPQHF; cdr3_nt: TGTGCCAGCAGCTTAGACAGGGACAATCAGCCCCAGCATTTT; clone_size: few; j_call: TRBJ1-5; d_call: NA; v_call: TRBV7-9
cdr3_aa: CASRSIAGVTYEQYF; cdr3_nt: TGTGCCAGCAGGTCTATAGCGGGGGTTACCTACGAGCAGTACTTC; clone_size: NA; j_call: TRBJ2-7; d_call: TRBD2; v_call: TRBV27
cdr3_aa: CASSYREQGGNYGYTF; cdr3_nt: TGTGCCAGCAGTTACAGAGAGCAGGGGGGAAACTATGGCTACACCTTC; clone_size: NA; j_call: TRBJ1-2; d_call: TRBD1; v_call: TRBV6-5
cdr3_aa: CASMRDSKIYTF; cdr3_nt: TGTGCCAGTATGAGGGACTCCAAGATCTACACCTTC; clone_size: NA; j_call: TRBJ1-2; d_call: NA; v_call: TRBV19
cdr3_aa: CASIPPLGEGNTEAFF; cdr3_nt: TGTGCCAGCATCCCTCCATTGGGGGAGGGAAACACTGAAGCTTTCTTT; clone_size: few; j_call: TRBJ1-1; d_call: NA; v_call: TRBV6-4
cdr3_aa: CATNRGTGELFF; cdr3_nt: TGTGCCACCAACAGGGGTACCGGGGAGCTGTTTTTT; clone_size: NA; j_call: TRBJ2-2; d_call: TRBD1; v_call: TRBV6-5
cdr3_aa: CASSLVGHIYGYTF; cdr3_nt: TGTGCCAGCAGCTTAGTGGGACACATCTATGGCTACACCTTC; clone_size: NA; j_call: TRBJ1-2; d_call: NA; v_call: TRBV7-9
cdr3_aa: CASSISARTYEQYF; cdr3_nt: TGTGCCAGCAGCATTAGCGCCAGGACCTACGAGCAGTACTTC; clone_size: NA; j_call: TRBJ2-7; d_call: NA; v_call: TRBV5-5
cdr3_aa: CASSDSHLSYEQYF; cdr3_nt: TGTGCCAGCAGTGACTCACACCTCTCCTACGAGCAGTACTTC; clone_size: few; j_call: TRBJ2-7; d_call: NA; v_call: TRBV25-1
cdr3_aa: CASSLGTGAGELFF; cdr3_nt: TGTGCCAGCAGCTTAGGGACAGGTGCCGGGGAGCTGTTTTTT; clone_size: NA; j_call: TRBJ2-2; d_call: TRBD1; v_call: TRBV7-3
cdr3_aa: CASSTRQGWDNSPLHF; cdr3_nt: TGTGCCAGCAGCACTCGACAGGGATGGGATAATTCACCCCTCCACTTT; clone_size: NA; j_call: TRBJ1-6; d_call: TRBD1; v_call: TRBV11-2
cdr3_aa: CASSPREQDGDTQYF; cdr3_nt: TGTGCCAGCAGCCCCCGCGAGCAAGATGGAGATACGCAGTATTTT; clone_size: NA; j_call: TRBJ2-3; d_call: NA; v_call: TRBV9
cdr3_aa: CASSHAGTATGELFF; cdr3_nt: TGTGCCAGCAGCCATGCCGGGACAGCCACCGGGGAGCTGTTTTTT; clone_size: NA; j_call: TRBJ2-2; d_call: TRBD1; v_call: TRBV4-2
cdr3_aa: CASSPGQGSPLHF; cdr3_nt: TGTGCCAGCAGTCCTGGGCAGGGGTCACCCCTCCACTTT; clone_size: NA; j_call: TRBJ1-6; d_call: NA; v_call: TRBV11-1
cdr3_aa: CASKSRERNTGELFF; cdr3_nt: TGTGCCAGCAAAAGCCGGGAGCGGAACACCGGGGAGCTGTTTTTT; clone_size: NA; j_call: TRBJ2-2; d_call: NA; v_call: TRBV2
cdr3_aa: CASSAGLGLEAFF; cdr3_nt: TGTGCCAGCAGCGCGGGCCTGGGGCTTGAAGCTTTCTTT; clone_size: NA; j_call: TRBJ1-1; d_call: NA; v_call: TRBV9
cdr3_aa: CASSPPAGSSYNSPLHF; cdr3_nt: TGTGCCAGTAGTCCCCCCGCTGGGAGCTCCTATAATTCACCCCTCCACTTT; clone_size: NA; j_call: TRBJ1-6; d_call: NA; v_call: TRBV19
cdr3_aa: CASSFPQGNEKLFF; cdr3_nt: TGTGCCAGCAGCTTCCCCCAGGGGAATGAAAAACTGTTTTTT; clone_size: NA; j_call: TRBJ1-4; d_call: NA; v_call: TRBV5-6
cdr3_aa: CASSSGGGQGDTEAFF; cdr3_nt: TGTGCCAGCAGCTCTGGTGGGGGACAGGGCGACACTGAAGCTTTCTTT; clone_size: once; j_call: TRBJ1-1; d_call: TRBD1; v_call: TRBV7-9
cdr3_aa: CASSLASTGHGYTF; cdr3_nt: TGTGCCAGTAGTTTGGCATCTACAGGTCACGGCTACACCTTC; clone_size: NA; j_call: TRBJ1-2; d_call: NA; v_call: TRBV5-4
cdr3_aa: CASSQEAGNTEAFF; cdr3_nt: TGTGCCAGCAGCCAAGAGGCAGGGAACACTGAAGCTTTCTTT; clone_size: NA; j_call: TRBJ1-1; d_call: NA; v_call: TRBV4-2
cdr3_aa: CASSTDGITNEKLFF; cdr3_nt: TGTGCCAGCAGCACAGACGGCATCACTAATGAAAAACTGTTTTTT; clone_size: NA; j_call: TRBJ1-4; d_call: NA; v_call: TRBV9
cdr3_aa: CASSLDSPSGANVLTF; cdr3_nt: TGCGCCAGCAGCTTGGACAGCCCCTCTGGGGCCAACGTCCTGACTTTC; clone_size: NA; j_call: TRBJ2-6; d_call: NA; v_call: TRBV5-1
cdr3_aa: CASSVLGAGAYNEQFF; cdr3_nt: TGTGCCAGCAGCGTCCTCGGAGCGGGGGCCTACAATGAGCAGTTCTTC; clone_size: NA; j_call: TRBJ2-1; d_call: TRBD2; v_call: TRBV9
cdr3_aa: CASSLWDRGRNTGELFF; cdr3_nt: TGTGCCAGCAGCTTATGGGACAGGGGGCGAAATACCGGGGAGCTGTTTTTT; clone_size: NA; j_call: TRBJ2-2; d_call: TRBD1; v_call: TRBV11-3
cdr3_aa: CAWSVGDRGLFF; cdr3_nt: TGTGCCTGGAGTGTGGGAGACAGGGGGCTGTTTTTT; clone_size: NA; j_call: TRBJ1-4; d_call: TRBD1; v_call: TRBV30
cdr3_aa: CASSKGVTSGGAYEQYF; cdr3_nt: TGTGCCAGCAGCAAAGGGGTAACTAGCGGGGGGGCCTACGAGCAGTACTTC; clone_size: NA; j_call: TRBJ2-7; d_call: TRBD2; v_call: TRBV11-2
cdr3_aa: CASSRTGAFTDTQYF; cdr3_nt: TGTGCCAGCAGCCGGACAGGGGCCTTCACAGATACGCAGTATTTT; clone_size: NA; j_call: TRBJ2-3; d_call: TRBD1; v_call: TRBV7-9